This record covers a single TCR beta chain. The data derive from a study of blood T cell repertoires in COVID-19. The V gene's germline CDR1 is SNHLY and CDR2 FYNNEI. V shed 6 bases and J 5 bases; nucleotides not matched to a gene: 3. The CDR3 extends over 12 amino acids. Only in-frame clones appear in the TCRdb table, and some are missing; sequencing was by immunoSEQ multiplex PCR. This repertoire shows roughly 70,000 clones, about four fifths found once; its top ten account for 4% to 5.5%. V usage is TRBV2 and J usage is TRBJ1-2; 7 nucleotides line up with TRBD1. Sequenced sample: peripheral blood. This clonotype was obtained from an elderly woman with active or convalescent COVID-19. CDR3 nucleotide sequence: TGTGCCAGCAGGCAGACAGGGTATGGCTACACCTTC. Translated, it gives CASRQTGYGYTF.